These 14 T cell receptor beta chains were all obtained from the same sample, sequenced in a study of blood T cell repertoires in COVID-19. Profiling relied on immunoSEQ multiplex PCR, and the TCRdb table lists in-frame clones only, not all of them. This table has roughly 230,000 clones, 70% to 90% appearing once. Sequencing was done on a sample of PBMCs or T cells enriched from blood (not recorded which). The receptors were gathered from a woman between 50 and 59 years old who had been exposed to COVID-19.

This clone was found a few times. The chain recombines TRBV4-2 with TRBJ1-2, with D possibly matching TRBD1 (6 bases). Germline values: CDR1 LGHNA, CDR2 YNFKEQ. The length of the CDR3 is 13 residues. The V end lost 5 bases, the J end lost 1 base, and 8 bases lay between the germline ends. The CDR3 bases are TGTGCCAGCAGCATGGACAGTAACTATGGCTACACCTTC. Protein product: CASSMDSNYGYTF.

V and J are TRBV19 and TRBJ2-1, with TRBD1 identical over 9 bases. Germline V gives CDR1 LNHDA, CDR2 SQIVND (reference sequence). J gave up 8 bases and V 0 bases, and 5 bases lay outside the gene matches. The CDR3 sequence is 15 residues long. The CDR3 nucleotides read TGTGCCAGTAGTATAGAACAGGGGGCGCTCGATGAGCAGTTCTTC. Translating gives CASSIEQGALDEQFF. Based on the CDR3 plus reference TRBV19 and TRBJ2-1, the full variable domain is DGGITQSPKYLFRKEGQNVTLSCEQNLNHDAMYWYRQDPGQGLRLIYYSQIVNDFQKGDIAEGYSVSREKKESFPLTVTSAQKNPTAFYLCASSIEQGALDEQFFGPGTRLTVL.

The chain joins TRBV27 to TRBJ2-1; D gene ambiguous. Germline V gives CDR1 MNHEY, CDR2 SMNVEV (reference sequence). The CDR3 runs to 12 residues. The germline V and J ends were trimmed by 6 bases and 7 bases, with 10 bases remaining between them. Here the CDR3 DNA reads TGTGCCAGCAGGGGCGTTGAGAATGAGCAGTTCTTC. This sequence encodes CASRGVENEQFF.

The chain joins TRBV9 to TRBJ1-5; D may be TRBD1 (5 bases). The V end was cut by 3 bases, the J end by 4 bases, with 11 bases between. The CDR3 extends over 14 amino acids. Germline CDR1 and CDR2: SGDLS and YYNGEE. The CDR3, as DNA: TGTGCCAGCAGCGAGGGGCGGGGTAATCAGCCCCAGCATTTT. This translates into CASSEGRGNQPQHF.

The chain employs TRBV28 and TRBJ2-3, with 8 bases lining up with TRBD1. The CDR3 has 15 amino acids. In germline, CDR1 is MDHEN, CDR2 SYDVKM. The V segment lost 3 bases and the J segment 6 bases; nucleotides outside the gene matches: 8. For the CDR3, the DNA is TGTGCCAGCAGTTTGGCTGGACAGGGCGCCGATACGCAGTATTTT. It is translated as CASSLAGQGADTQYF.

The CDR3 nucleotides are TGTGCCAGCAGCTTGGGGAGTTACAATGAGCAGTTCTTC. It translates to CASSLGSYNEQFF. The gene calls are TRBV5-6 and TRBJ2-1; no firm D call. Germline assignment: CDR1 SGHDT and CDR2 YYEEEE. V was cut by 0 bases and J by 4 bases, with 5 bases left in between. CDR3 length: 13 amino acids.

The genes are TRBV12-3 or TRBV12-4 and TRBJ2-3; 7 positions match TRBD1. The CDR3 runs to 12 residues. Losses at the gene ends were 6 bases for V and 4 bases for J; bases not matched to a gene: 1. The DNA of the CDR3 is TGTGCCAGCAGCCAGGGGGCAGATACGCAGTATTTT. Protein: CASSQGADTQYF.

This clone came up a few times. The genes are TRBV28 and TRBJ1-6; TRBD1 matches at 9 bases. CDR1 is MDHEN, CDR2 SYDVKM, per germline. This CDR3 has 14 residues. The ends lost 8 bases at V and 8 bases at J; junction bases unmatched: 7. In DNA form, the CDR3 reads TGTGCCAGCCGCAACAGGGGGCGGTATTCACCCCTCCACTTT. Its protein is CASRNRGRYSPLHF.

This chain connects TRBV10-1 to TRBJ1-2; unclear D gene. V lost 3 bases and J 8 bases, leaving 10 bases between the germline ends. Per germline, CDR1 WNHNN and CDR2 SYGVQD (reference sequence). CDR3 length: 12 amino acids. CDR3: CASSDQSRGYTF. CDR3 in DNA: TGCGCCAGCAGTGACCAGTCGCGGGGCTACACCTTC.

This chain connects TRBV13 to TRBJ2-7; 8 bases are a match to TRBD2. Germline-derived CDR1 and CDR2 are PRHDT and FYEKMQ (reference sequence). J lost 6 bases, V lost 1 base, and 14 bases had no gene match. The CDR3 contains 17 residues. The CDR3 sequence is CASSLEVMAGGPREQYF. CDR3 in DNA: TGTGCCAGCAGCTTAGAGGTGATGGCGGGGGGCCCCCGCGAGCAGTACTTC.

The CDR3 DNA sequence: TGTGCCAGCAGTTTAAGGTTCCCGACAGGGGGCGCCGGTGAAGCTTTCTTT. Translating it yields CASSLRFPTGGAGEAFF. The chain recombines TRBV27 with TRBJ1-1, with 10 positions matching TRBD1. CDR3 length equals 17 residues. After removal of 2 bases from V and 7 bases from J, the junction contained 13 bases not matched to a gene. Per germline, CDR1 MNHEY and CDR2 SMNVEV (reference sequence).

This chain's CDR3 is CASSGQPAGNSPLHF. In DNA, the CDR3 is TGCGCCAGCAGTGGTCAGCCCGCGGGAAATTCACCCCTCCACTTT. This chain connects TRBV10-2 to TRBJ1-6; D gene ambiguous. The V and J ends lost 4 bases and 7 bases respectively, with 14 bases between them. CDR1 and CDR2 (germline): WSHSY, SAAADI. The CDR3 totals 15 residues.

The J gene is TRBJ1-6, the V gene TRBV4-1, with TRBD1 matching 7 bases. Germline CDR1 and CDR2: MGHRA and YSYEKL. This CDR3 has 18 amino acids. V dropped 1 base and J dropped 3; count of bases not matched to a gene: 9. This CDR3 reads CASSQGVVRDSYNSPLHF. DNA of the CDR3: TGCGCCAGCAGCCAAGGTGTGGTACGGGACAGCTATAATTCACCCCTCCACTTT.

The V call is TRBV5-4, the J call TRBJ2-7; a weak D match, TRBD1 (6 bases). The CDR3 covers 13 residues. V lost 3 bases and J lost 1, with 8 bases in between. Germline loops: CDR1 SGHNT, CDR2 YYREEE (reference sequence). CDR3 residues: CASSSGQSYEQYF. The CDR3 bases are TGTGCCAGCAGCTCGGGACAATCCTACGAGCAGTACTTC.